The 18 T cell receptor beta chains reported below all come from one sample, sequenced in a study of T cell responses to AZD1222 COVID-19 vaccine. TCRdb's table, derived via immunoSEQ multiplex PCR, lists solely in-frame clones and lacks some. This table holds 150,000 to 250,000 clones, roughly 92% found once. The material was peripheral blood, obtained 28 days after the second AZD1222 dose. Receptors originate from an adult who received the AZD1222 COVID-19 vaccine.

The V gene is TRBV7-9, the J gene TRBJ2-7, with unresolved D. V was pared by 3 bases and J by 0 bases, with 12 bases between. The CDR3 is 15 residues long. Looked up from germline, CDR1 is SEHNR and CDR2 is FQNEAQ (reference sequence). The chain's CDR3 is CASSFTEASSYEQYF. The CDR3 DNA follows: TGTGCCAGCAGCTTTACAGAGGCCAGCTCCTACGAGCAGTACTTC.

The chain has TRBV10-3 and TRBJ2-1; TRBD2 matches at 8 bases. V dropped 8 bases and J dropped 4; count of bases not matched to a gene: 13. Germline V gene lookup returns CDR1 ENHRY and CDR2 SYGVKD. The CDR3 is 16 amino acids. CDR3 sequence: CAIGGGRTSQYNEQFF. The CDR3 coding sequence is TGTGCCATCGGAGGTGGGAGGACTAGCCAATACAATGAGCAGTTCTTC.

This clone has just one count. The rearrangement uses TRBV6-5 and TRBJ2-3; no clear D. Germline V lookup: CDR1 MNHEY, CDR2 SVGAGI. Between the trimmed V and J ends, which lost 6 bases and 4 bases, there was a span of 14 bases. This CDR3 has 14 residues. The CDR3, as DNA: TGTGCCAGCAGGGAGTCGCTGCACGCAGATACGCAGTATTTT. Translating it yields CASRESLHADTQYF.

This chain joins TRBV7-4 and TRBJ2-1, with D hard to call. CDR3 size: 14 residues. Between the trimmed V and J ends, which lost 5 bases and 4 bases, there was a span of 12 bases. CDR1 is SGHVT and CDR2 is SQSDAQ in the germline V gene. CDR3 in amino acids: CASSTRTVYNEQFF. The CDR3 nucleotides are TGTGCCAGCAGCACGAGGACGGTGTACAATGAGCAGTTCTTC. The full variable domain, rest sourced from reference TRBV7-4 and TRBJ2-1, is GAGVSQSPRYKVAKRGRDVALRCDSISGHVTLYWYRQTLGQGSEVLTYSQSDAQRDKSGRPSGRFSAERPERSVSTLKIQRTEQGDSAVYLCASSTRTVYNEQFFGPGTRLTVL.

The J gene is TRBJ2-1, the V gene TRBV10-2, with D possibly called TRBD1 or TRBD2 (5 bases each). From germline, CDR1 is WSHSY and CDR2 SAAADI. The V end lost 9 bases, the J end lost 4 bases, and 13 bases lay between the germline ends. This CDR3 comprises 13 residues. The chain's CDR3 is CASLGRGYNEQFF. As DNA, the CDR3 is TGCGCCAGTCTGGGGCGCGGGTACAATGAGCAGTTCTTC.

This clone was recorded only once. The chain carries TRBV5-1 and TRBJ1-2, with D maybe TRBD1 (5 bases). The germline CDR1 and CDR2 sequences are SGHRS and YFSETQ. Trimming shortened V by 4 bases and J by 2 bases, and 15 bases separated the two germline ends. The CDR3 length is 15 residues. CDR3 sequence: CASSPDPTVNYGYTF. DNA for the CDR3: TGCGCCAGCAGCCCGGACCCGACAGTGAACTATGGCTACACCTTC.

The chain has TRBV5-1 and TRBJ2-1, with 13 bases that match TRBD2. J gave up 9 bases and V 6 bases, and 6 bases lay outside the gene matches. This CDR3 contains 14 residues. The V gene's germline CDR1 is SGHRS and CDR2 YFSETQ. The CDR3 nucleotides read TGCGCCAGCACCTGGACTAGCGGGAGTGCTGAGCAGTTCTTC. This gives the protein CASTWTSGSAEQFF.

The V gene is TRBV5-5, the J gene TRBJ1-2, with a possible D match to TRBD1 (6 bases). Germline loops: CDR1 SGHKS, CDR2 YYEKEE (reference sequence). Trimming took off 4 bases at V and 5 bases at J, with 15 bases between the two ends. The CDR3 totals 14 residues. CDR3 sequence (DNA): TGTGCCAGCAGCCGGGACATTGGAAGGTATGGCTACACCTTC. Its protein product is CASSRDIGRYGYTF.

This clone was detected once. The V gene is TRBV24-1, the J gene TRBJ2-1, with TRBD2 matching over 16 bases. The V gene end was trimmed by 7 bases and the J gene end by 7 bases; junction bases not matched to a gene: 6. This CDR3 comprises 16 residues. The germline CDR1 and CDR2 sequences are KGHDR and SFDVKD. CDR3 sequence: CATSGTSGRARNEQFF. Here the CDR3 DNA reads TGTGCCACCAGCGGGACTAGCGGGAGGGCCCGGAATGAGCAGTTCTTC.

The V gene is TRBV28, the J gene TRBJ1-4, with no clear D. This CDR3 is 14 amino acids long. Germline CDR1 is MDHEN and CDR2 is SYDVKM. Deletions cut 7 bases from V and 5 bases from J, with 14 bases between. The CDR3 DNA is TGTGCCAGCACCAACGGGGATTTGAATGAAAAACTGTTTTTT. Translation: CASTNGDLNEKLFF.

CDR3 sequence reads: CASSSRGNNEQFF. CDR3 in DNA: TGTGCCAGCAGCTCACGAGGGAACAATGAGCAGTTCTTC. The chain joins TRBV11-3 to TRBJ2-1, with a possible D match to TRBD2 (5 bases). This CDR3 has 13 residues. The V end lost 4 bases, the J end lost 5 bases, and 9 bases lay between the germline ends. Germline CDR1 is SGHNT and CDR2 is YENEEA.

The chain carries TRBV4-2 and TRBJ1-1; D unclear. From germline, CDR1 is LGHNA and CDR2 YNFKEQ. V gave up 0 bases and J gave up 6 bases, with 11 bases separating them. This CDR3 comprises 14 residues. CDR3 loop: CASSQDLQRPEAFF. In DNA form, the CDR3 reads TGTGCCAGCAGCCAAGATTTACAGCGGCCTGAAGCTTTCTTT.

V and J are TRBV30 and TRBJ1-4; tentative D call: TRBD1 (6 bases). The CDR3 runs to 14 residues. The V end was cut by 7 bases, the J end by 6 bases, with 18 bases between. Germline CDR1 GTSNPN, CDR2 SVGIG (reference sequence). In DNA form, the CDR3 reads TGTGCCTCCCGACCCCAGGGGAAGGATGAAAAACTGTTTTTT. Its translation is CASRPQGKDEKLFF. The whole variable domain, filled in from reference TRBV30 and TRBJ1-4, reads SQTIHQWPATLVQPVGSPLSLECTVEGTSNPNLYWYRQAAGRGLQLLFYSVGIGQISSEVPQNLSASRPQDRQFILSSKKLLLSDSGFYLCASRPQGKDEKLFFGSGTQLSVL.

The chain joins TRBV13 to TRBJ2-2, with D maybe TRBD2 (6 bases). Germline lookup yields CDR1 PRHDT and CDR2 FYEKMQ (reference sequence). This CDR3 comprises 14 residues. V was trimmed by 5 bases and J by 7 bases, leaving 14 bases between them. The CDR3 DNA is TGTGCCAGCAGCCGGATAGGGCGGGACGGGGAGCTGTTTTTT. This sequence encodes CASSRIGRDGELFF.

The rearrangement uses TRBV10-3 and TRBJ2-7; 8 positions match TRBD1. The V and J ends lost 6 bases and 6 bases, in that order; junction bases with no gene match: 10. This CDR3 is 14 amino acids long. Germline CDR1 and CDR2: ENHRY and SYGVKD. The CDR3 DNA reads as TGTGCCATCAGCGAACAGGGGGTTGGTAGCGAGCAGTACTTC. It translates to CAISEQGVGSEQYF.

The rearrangement links TRBV28 to TRBJ1-5, with 9 bases identical to TRBD1. Germline-derived CDR1 and CDR2 are MDHEN and SYDVKM. Trimming took 2 bases from V and 0 from J; bases not matched to a gene: 8. CDR3 length: 18 amino acids. CDR3: CASSLNRDRAYSNQPQHF. DNA of the CDR3: TGTGCCAGCAGTTTAAACCGGGACAGGGCTTATAGCAATCAGCCCCAGCATTTT.

This clone appeared once. The chain carries TRBV4-1 and TRBJ1-5; D is undetermined. This CDR3 spans 14 amino acids. The germline CDR1 and CDR2 sequences are MGHRA and YSYEKL. The V gene lost 4 bases and the J gene lost 3 bases, with 10 bases spanning the gap. The CDR3: CASSPRAFNQPQHF. CDR3 in DNA: TGCGCCAGCAGCCCCCGGGCCTTCAATCAGCCCCAGCATTTT.

V usage is TRBV5-1 and J usage is TRBJ2-1; TRBD1 matches at 8 bases. Trimming at V came to 5 bases and at J to 4 bases, leaving 8 bases not matched to a gene. Germline lookup yields CDR1 SGHRS and CDR2 YFSETQ. The CDR3 runs 15 residues. The CDR3 protein is CASSRSGQVYNEQFF. The CDR3 nucleotides are TGCGCCAGCAGTCGTTCGGGACAGGTTTACAATGAGCAGTTCTTC.